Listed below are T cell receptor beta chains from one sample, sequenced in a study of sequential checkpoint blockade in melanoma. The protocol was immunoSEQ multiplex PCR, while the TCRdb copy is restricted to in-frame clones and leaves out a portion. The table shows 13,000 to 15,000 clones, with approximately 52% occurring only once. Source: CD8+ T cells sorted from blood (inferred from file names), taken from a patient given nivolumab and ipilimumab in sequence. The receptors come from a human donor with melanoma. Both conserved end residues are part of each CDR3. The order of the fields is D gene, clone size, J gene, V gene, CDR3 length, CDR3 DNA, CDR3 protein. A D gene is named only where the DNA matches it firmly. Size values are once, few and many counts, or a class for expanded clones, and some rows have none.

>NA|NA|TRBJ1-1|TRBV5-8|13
TGTGCCAGCAGCGAAGACATGAACACTGAAGCTTTCTTT
CASSEDMNTEAFF
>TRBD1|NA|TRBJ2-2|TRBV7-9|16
TGTGCCAGCAGCGTGTTACAGGGGAGGAACACCGGGGAGCTGTTTTTT
CASSVLQGRNTGELFF
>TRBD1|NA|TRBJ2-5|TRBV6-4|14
TGTGCCAGCAAGGACAGGGGACTCCAAGAGACCCAGTACTTC
CASKDRGLQETQYF
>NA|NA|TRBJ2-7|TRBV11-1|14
TGTGCCAGCAGCTTAGTCTGGGACACCTACGAGCAGTACTTC
CASSLVWDTYEQYF
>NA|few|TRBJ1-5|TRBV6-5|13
TGTGCCAGCAGAGAGTATAGCAATCAGCCCCAGCATTTT
CASREYSNQPQHF
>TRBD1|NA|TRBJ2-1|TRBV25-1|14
TGTGCCAGCAATCAACAGGGGGCTGGTAATGAGCAGTTCTTC
CASNQQGAGNEQFF
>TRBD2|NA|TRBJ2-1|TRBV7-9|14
TGTGCCAGCAGCTTACTTAGCGGGAACAATGAGCAGTTCTTC
CASSLLSGNNEQFF
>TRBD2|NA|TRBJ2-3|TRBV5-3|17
TGTGCCAGAAGCCAAGAGGGCCCGCGGGGGGGCACAGATACGCAGTATTTT
CARSQEGPRGGTDTQYF
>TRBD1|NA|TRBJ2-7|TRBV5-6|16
TGTGCCAGCAGCTTGCGGCGGCTGGACAGGGCCTACGAGCAGTACTTC
CASSLRRLDRAYEQYF
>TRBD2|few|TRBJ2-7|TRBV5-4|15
TGTGCCAGCAGCTTGGGAGCGGGGAACCTCTACGAGCAGTACTTC
CASSLGAGNLYEQYF
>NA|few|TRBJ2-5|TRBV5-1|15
TGCGCCAGCAGCTTGACAGGTACGCTTGAAGAGACCCAGTACTTC
CASSLTGTLEETQYF
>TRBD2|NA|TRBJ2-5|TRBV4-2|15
TGTGCCAGCAGCCAAACTAGCGGGAGTGGAGAGACCCAGTACTTC
CASSQTSGSGETQYF
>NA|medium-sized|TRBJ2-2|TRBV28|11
TGTGCCAGCAGTCTCCTACGGGAGCTGTTTTTT
CASSLLRELFF
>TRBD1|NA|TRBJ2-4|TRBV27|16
TGTGCCAGCAGTCCCCTCCAACCGGGACAGGGGGCCATTCAGTACTTC
CASSPLQPGQGAIQYF
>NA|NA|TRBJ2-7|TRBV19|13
TGTGCCAGTAGTTTTCTCCAAACGGGGGAGCAGTACTTC
CASSFLQTGEQYF
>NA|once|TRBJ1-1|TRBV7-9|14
TGTGCCAGCAGCTTATATGGGGGGGAGTCTGAAGCTTTCTTT
CASSLYGGESEAFF
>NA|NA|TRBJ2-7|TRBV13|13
TGTGCCAGCAGCTTAAGGGGTTCCTACGAGCAGTACTTC
CASSLRGSYEQYF
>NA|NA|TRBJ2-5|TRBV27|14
TGTGCCAGCAGTTCAGCGTCCAAAGGGGGGACCCAGTACTTC
CASSSASKGGTQYF
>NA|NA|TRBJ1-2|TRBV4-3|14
TGCGCCAGCAGCCAATGGAGCGCAGGGCTTGGCTACACCTTC
CASSQWSAGLGYTF
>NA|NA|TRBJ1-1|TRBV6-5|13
TGTGCCAGCAGTTACGGGGCCCACACTGAAGCTTTCTTT
CASSYGAHTEAFF
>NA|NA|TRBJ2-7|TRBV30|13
TGTGCCTGGAGTGTGGCAGGGGCCTACGAGCAGTACTTC
CAWSVAGAYEQYF
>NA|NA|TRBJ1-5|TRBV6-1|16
TGTGCCAGCAGTGAAGGTTCGGGGTATAGCAATCAGCCCCAGCATTTT
CASSEGSGYSNQPQHF
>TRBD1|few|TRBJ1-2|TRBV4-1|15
TGCGCCAGCACCCAAGGGCGAGGGGGCGCGAGGGGCTACACCTTC
CASTQGRGGARGYTF
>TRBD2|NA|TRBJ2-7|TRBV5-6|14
TGTGCCAGCAGCTCGACTAGCGGGAACTACGAGCAGTACTTC
CASSSTSGNYEQYF
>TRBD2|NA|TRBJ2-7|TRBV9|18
TGTGCCAGCAGCGCAACCGGGACTAGCGGGGGGGCCGCCTACGAGCAGTACTTC
CASSATGTSGGAAYEQYF
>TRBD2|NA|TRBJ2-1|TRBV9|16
TGTGCCAGCAGCTTCTCAGCGGGGGTAGGAAACAATGAGCAGTTCTTC
CASSFSAGVGNNEQFF
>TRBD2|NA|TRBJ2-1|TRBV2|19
TGTGCCAGCAGTGAAGCCCGGACTAGCGGGAGTATTGGCTACAATGAGCAGTTCTTC
CASSEARTSGSIGYNEQFF
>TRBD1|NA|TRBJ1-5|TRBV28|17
TGTGCCAGCAGTTTATTAGTGGGACAGGGGGCCAATCAGCCCCAGCATTTT
CASSLLVGQGANQPQHF
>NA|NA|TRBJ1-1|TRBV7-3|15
TGTGCCAGCAGCTTAACCGGAAGGGGGGGTACTGAAGCTTTCTTT
CASSLTGRGGTEAFF
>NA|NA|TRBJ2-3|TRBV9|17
TGTGCCAGCAGCGCCAACCCCGGGACAACTAGCACAGATACGCAGTATTTT
CASSANPGTTSTDTQYF
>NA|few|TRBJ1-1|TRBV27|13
TGTGCCAGCAGTTTATCGAGGAGGACTGAAGCTTTCTTT
CASSLSRRTEAFF